This T cell receptor beta chain is drawn from a study of shared clonotypes between healthy human individuals. Study-level points and caveats: Naive subsets typically showed greater estimated richness than memory subsets. Sampling included only blood; tissue repertoires likely differ. Clonotype sharing levels among donors were expected to vary with sequencing depth.

As regards this clone: Its antigen remains unknown.

Positive CCR7 selection of CD45RO-negative cells yielded the naive CD8 cells, and terminally differentiated effector memory CD45RA+ cells were excluded. This CDR3 spans 16 amino acids. The germline V gene has CDR1 MGHDK and CDR2 SYGVNS. V dropped 1 base and J dropped 8; count of bases not matched to a gene: 9. As handled by the study authors: ImmunoSEQ sequences covered only the junction and lacked quality scores; filtering therefore differed. Clones were read by immunoSEQ multiplex PCR, and TCRdb kept only the in-frame ones, dropping some. V and J calls and clone size are as listed in that table; D and trimming were resolved from the DNA. The data contain roughly 590,000 clones, less than 97% of them seen just once; the ten biggest clones take up about 0.11%.

The receptor comes from a woman younger than 45 in good health. This chain joins TRBV25-1 and TRBJ2-1, with TRBD2 matching over 9 bases. Sequenced material: naive CD8+ T cells sorted from blood. The DNA of the CDR3 is TGTGCCAGCAGTGAATTGGGAGCGGGAGGTCTATATGAGCAGTTCTTC. This gives the protein CASSELGAGGLYEQFF.